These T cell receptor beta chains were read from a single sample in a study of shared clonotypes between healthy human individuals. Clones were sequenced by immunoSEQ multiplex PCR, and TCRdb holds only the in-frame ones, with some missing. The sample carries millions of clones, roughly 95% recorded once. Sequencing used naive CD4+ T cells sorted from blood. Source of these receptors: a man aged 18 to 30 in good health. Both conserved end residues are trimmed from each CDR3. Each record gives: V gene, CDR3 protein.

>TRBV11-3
ASSRQGAGYNEQF
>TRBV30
AWSLMGDQPQH
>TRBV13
ASSSPRTGFYEQY
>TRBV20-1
SGSKNYGYT
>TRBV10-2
AAEGQLGYNEQF
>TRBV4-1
ASSLGQGAVDTQY
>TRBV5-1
ASSPDATYEQY
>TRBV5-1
ASSLDGISYEQY
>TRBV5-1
ASSLVTGGGYGYT
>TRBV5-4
ASSSQRLAVQETQY
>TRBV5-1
ASSRDGGSYNEQF
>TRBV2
ASSVGQGQFTGELF
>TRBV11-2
ASSLAGTPPLLREQY
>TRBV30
AWSIGGTPIYEQY
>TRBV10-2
ASSEGPGRHGYT
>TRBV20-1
SAEAGVEQY
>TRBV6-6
ASSYSDTAYEQY
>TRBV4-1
ASSQGRLGTVNTEAF
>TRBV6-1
ASSHTGGTEAF
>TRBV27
ASSHQQGNEQF
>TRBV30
AWALGTVSYEQY
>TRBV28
ASSRDGTNYGYT
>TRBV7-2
ASSLEAGNYEQY
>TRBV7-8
ASSFTPRSYYEQY
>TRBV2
ASSGRDISGYT
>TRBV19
ASSTRDYYGYT
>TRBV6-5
ASKMTGNTGELF
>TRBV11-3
ASSLECRDYREKLF
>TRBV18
ASSRQGSTGELF
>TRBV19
ASSIWSRDGNQPQH
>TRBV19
ASSMTAFNQPQH
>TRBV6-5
ASSYVITSDTDTQY
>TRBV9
ASSVSQGSHLAPEQY
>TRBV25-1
ASRTNRTGKDTNQPQH
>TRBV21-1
ASSIPPGQKSYT
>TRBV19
ASRPGTGREQY
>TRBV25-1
ASRAVNSYNEQF
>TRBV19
ASSIRGWDEQY
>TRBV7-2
ASRSVSNQPQH
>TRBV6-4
ASSDHLRRGSNTGELF
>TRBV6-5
ASKRQNNEQF
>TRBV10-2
ASSEWTTLQTQY